A single sample is the source of the 8 T cell receptor beta chains below, sequenced in a study of blood T cell repertoires in COVID-19. Sequencing was performed with immunoSEQ multiplex PCR; in TCRdb, only in-frame clones are kept and a portion is missing. Altogether about 140,000 clones are present, about three quarters being singletons, with the ten largest covering approximately 16%. Sequenced: peripheral blood. These TCRs come from a man aged 45 to 65 with acute or convalescent COVID-19.

This clone has a single count. This sequence joins TRBV30 and TRBJ1-1; 8 bases map to TRBD1. The CDR3 totals 16 residues. Germline loops: CDR1 GTSNPN, CDR2 SVGIG (reference sequence). V shed 2 bases and J 4 bases; nucleotides not matched to a gene: 12. The CDR3 nucleotides read TGTGCCTGGAGTCCCCGACAGGGGAGGAAAGGCACTGAAGCTTTCTTT. Its translation: CAWSPRQGRKGTEAFF.

The chain recombines TRBV19 with TRBJ2-5, with 12 positions matching TRBD2. The V and J ends lost 5 bases and 1 base, in that order; junction bases with no gene match: 2. Looked up from germline, CDR1 is LNHDA and CDR2 is SQIVND (reference sequence). CDR3 size: 15 residues. The CDR3 loop is CASSPSGGVQETQYF. The CDR3 nucleotides are TGTGCCAGTAGTCCTAGCGGGGGGGTCCAAGAGACCCAGTACTTC.

This chain links TRBV2 with TRBJ1-5, with a possible D match to TRBD1 (5 bases). Germline loops: CDR1 SNHLY, CDR2 FYNNEI. The CDR3 is 15 amino acids. V was cut by 2 bases and J by 0 bases, with 8 bases left in between. Here the CDR3 DNA reads TGTGCCAGCAGTGAATTAGGGGATAGCAATCAGCCCCAGCATTTT. It specifies CASSELGDSNQPQHF.

V is TRBV13 and J is TRBJ1-1; 9 positions agree with TRBD1. The length of the CDR3 is 16 residues. CDR1 and CDR2 from the germline V gene are PRHDT and FYEKMQ (reference sequence). Trimming took 5 bases from V and 6 from J; bases not matched to a gene: 13. Written as DNA, the CDR3 is TGTGCCAGCAGCGGTATAGGACAGGGGAGTGTGGCTGAAGCTTTCTTT. Its translation: CASSGIGQGSVAEAFF.

The table lists this clone with many counts. This sample also contains other DNA sequences that code for the same CDR3. The chain carries TRBV7-9 and TRBJ1-5; D is uncertain. The CDR3 consists of 14 residues. Germline V gene sequence: CDR1 SEHNR, CDR2 FQNEAQ (reference sequence). V lost 6 bases to trimming and J lost 0 bases, with 9 bases between them. The CDR3 region is CASSSTYSNQPQHF. The CDR3 DNA is TGTGCCAGCAGTTCGACATATAGCAATCAGCCCCAGCATTTT.

This clone turned up a few times. The chain uses TRBV9 and TRBJ1-2, with D unresolved. The V end lost 5 bases, the J end lost 8 bases, and 19 bases lay between the germline ends. The V gene's germline CDR1 is SGDLS and CDR2 YYNGEE. This CDR3 has 14 amino acids. CDR3 in DNA: TGTGCCAGCAGTCAGTCCTCCCCCCTTCAAGGCTACACCTTC. This sequence encodes CASSQSSPLQGYTF.

The chain carries TRBV7-6 and TRBJ2-1; 9 nucleotides agree with TRBD1. Germline V CDR1 and CDR2: SGHVS, FNYEAQ. There are 16 residues in the CDR3. V gave up 3 bases and J gave up 14 bases; unmatched junction bases: 17. DNA for the CDR3: TGTGCCAGCAGCTTTGGTCTCCGGGACAGGGCCCCTGGAAAGTTCTTC. Protein: CASSFGLRDRAPGKFF.

The J gene is TRBJ2-1, the V gene TRBV7-3, with a weak D call TRBD2 (7 bases). This CDR3 comprises 14 residues. Trimming took 2 bases from V and 9 from J, leaving 14 bases between them. The germline V gene has CDR1 SGHTA and CDR2 FQGTGA. The DNA for the CDR3 is TGTGCCAGCAGCTTACGTGGGGGGGCCATTGAGCAGTTCTTC. Protein: CASSLRGGAIEQFF.